The source of this T cell receptor beta chain is a study of CD8+CD57+ T cells in acquired aplastic anemia. Genomic DNA served as template for TCR beta VDJ and CDR3 profiling. Each CDR3 protein is one row after TCRdb ran MiXCR on the reads. The table has 200,000 to 250,000 distinct CDR3 sequences, 55% to 65% seen once; the top ten hold about three fifths. All patients picked for sequencing had shown, by flow cytometry, an expansion of CD8+CD57+ cells. Note on this clonotype: Possible read error: a much larger clone is one base away.

The CDR3 covers 13 residues. Per germline, CDR1 SNHLY and CDR2 FYNNEI. The genes are TRBV2 and TRBJ2-2, with D possibly TRBD2 on 6 matching bases. This sequence was found in a human donor with aplastic anemia. The sequencing input was sorted CD4+, CD8+, or CD8+CD57+ T cells (not recorded which) from PBMCs. CDR3 in DNA: TGTGCCAGCAGCTTTGGGGGGAATGGGGAGCTGCTTTTT. This translates into CASSFGGNGELLF.